Shown below are 9 T cell receptor beta chains from a single sample sequenced in a study of blood T cell repertoires in COVID-19. The data were produced by immunoSEQ multiplex PCR, yet TCRdb's version contains in-frame clones alone and is incomplete. There are 100,000 to 150,000 clones in the sample; about 86% occur only once, and roughly 15% lies in the top ten. Material: peripheral blood. These receptors came from a woman in her 50s with acute or convalescent COVID-19.

This CDR3 is CASGGAGRTSEQYF. CDR3 nucleotide sequence: TGTGCCAGCGGGGGGGCAGGGAGGACGAGCGAGCAGTACTTC. This rearrangement joins TRBV2 to TRBJ2-7; a possible D gene is TRBD2 (7 bases). Trimming left V 8 bases short and J 6 bases short, with 20 bases between. CDR3 length equals 14 residues. Germline V gene lookup returns CDR1 SNHLY and CDR2 FYNNEI.

This sequence joins TRBV12-5 and TRBJ2-7; D perhaps matches TRBD1 (5 bases). Per the germline V gene, CDR1 is LGHNT and CDR2 is FRNRAP. V was trimmed by 4 bases and J by 4 bases, leaving 17 bases between them. The CDR3 consists of 15 residues. The CDR3 DNA follows: TGTGCTAGTGGTTCTCAAAGGGGCTTCTTTTACGAGCAGTACTTC. Protein sequence: CASGSQRGFFYEQYF. The full variable domain, its missing parts supplied by reference TRBV12-5 and TRBJ2-7, is DARVTQTPRHKVTEMGQEVTMRCQPILGHNTVFWYRQTMMQGLELLAYFRNRAPLDDSGMPKDRFSAEMPDATLATLKIQPSEPRDSAVYFCASGSQRGFFYEQYFGPGTRLTVT.

The J gene is TRBJ2-7, the V gene TRBV7-8; D call uncertain. There are 12 residues in the CDR3. Trimming stripped 2 bases from V and 4 bases from J, with 6 bases between. CDR1 and CDR2 from the germline V gene are SGHVS and FQNEAQ. CDR3 residues: CASSLSPYEQYF. In nucleotides, the CDR3 is TGTGCCAGCAGCTTATCCCCTTACGAGCAGTACTTC.

The chain uses TRBV30 and TRBJ1-3; 8 bases map to TRBD1. The CDR3 extends over 13 amino acids. In germline, CDR1 is GTSNPN, CDR2 SVGIG (reference sequence). The trim removed 3 bases at V and 3 bases at J, leaving 1 base unmatched. The CDR3 DNA is TGTGCCTGGAGCACAGGGGGTGGAAACACCATATATTTT. This codes for CAWSTGGGNTIYF.

The chain has TRBV2 and TRBJ1-3; D may be TRBD1 (6 bases). The germline V and J ends were trimmed by 3 bases and 4 bases, with 13 bases remaining between them. CDR1 and CDR2 from the germline V gene are SNHLY and FYNNEI. The CDR3 sequence is 15 residues long. The CDR3 bases are TGTGCCAGCAGTGATACTGGACAGAGCGGAAACACCATATATTTT. Its translation: CASSDTGQSGNTIYF.

Here the CDR3 DNA reads TGTGCCAGCAGCCGGGAGAAAGGGAATCAGCCCCAGCATTTT. Its translation is CASSREKGNQPQHF. This chain joins TRBV2 and TRBJ1-5; no definite D call. Germline CDR1 reads SNHLY; CDR2 reads FYNNEI. The germline V and J ends were trimmed by 6 bases and 4 bases, with 13 bases remaining between them. The CDR3 runs to 14 residues.

This clone was recorded a few times. The CDR3 sequence is CASSSRGLSSYEQYF. CDR3 nucleotides: TGTGCCAGCAGCTCGCGGGGTCTGAGCTCCTACGAGCAGTACTTC. The rearrangement links TRBV5-6 to TRBJ2-7, with D possibly TRBD2 on 6 matching bases. Looked up from germline, CDR1 is SGHDT and CDR2 is YYEEEE. The CDR3 is 15 residues long. Trimming removed 3 bases at V and 0 bases at J, with 13 bases between. The complete variable domain, with remaining parts taken from reference TRBV5-6 and TRBJ2-7, reads DAGVTQSPTHLIKTRGQQVTLRCSPKSGHDTVSWYQQALGQGPQFIFQYYEEEERQRGNFPDRFSGHQFPNYSSELNVNALLLGDSALYLCASSSRGLSSYEQYFGPGTRLTVT.

The gene calls are TRBV29-1 and TRBJ1-1; 10 bases are a match to TRBD1. This CDR3 contains 14 residues. The J segment lost 3 bases and the V segment lost 2 bases, leaving 3 bases of the junction unmatched. Germline loops: CDR1 SQVTM, CDR2 ANQGSEA. DNA of the CDR3: TGCAGCGTTGAAAAGGGGACAGGGGACACTGAAGCTTTCTTT. Its protein is CSVEKGTGDTEAFF.

This sequence joins TRBV30 and TRBJ1-1; 8 bases line up with TRBD1. This CDR3 comprises 14 residues. V gave up 4 bases and J gave up 1 base; unmatched junction bases: 5. Germline V CDR1 and CDR2: GTSNPN, SVGIG (reference sequence). CDR3 sequence: CAWTRQGRNTEAFF. The CDR3 DNA reads TGTGCCTGGACCAGACAGGGGAGGAACACTGAAGCTTTCTTT.